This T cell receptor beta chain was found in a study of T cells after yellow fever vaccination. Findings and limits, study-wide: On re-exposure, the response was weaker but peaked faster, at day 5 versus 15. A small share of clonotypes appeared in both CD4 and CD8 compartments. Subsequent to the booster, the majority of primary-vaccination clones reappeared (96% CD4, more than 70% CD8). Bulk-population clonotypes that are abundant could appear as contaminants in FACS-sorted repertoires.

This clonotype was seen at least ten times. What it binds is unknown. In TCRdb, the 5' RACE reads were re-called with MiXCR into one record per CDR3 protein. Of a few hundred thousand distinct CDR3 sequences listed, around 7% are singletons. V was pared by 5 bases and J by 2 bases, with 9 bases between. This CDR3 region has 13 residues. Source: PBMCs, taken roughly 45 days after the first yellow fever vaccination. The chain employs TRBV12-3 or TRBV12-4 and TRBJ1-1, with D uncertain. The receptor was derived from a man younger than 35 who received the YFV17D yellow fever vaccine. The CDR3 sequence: CASSPQINTEAFF. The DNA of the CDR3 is TGTGCCAGCAGTCCGCAGATAAACACTGAAGCTTTCTTT.